A selection of T cell receptor beta chains follows, all from one sample in a study of T cell responses to AZD1222 COVID-19 vaccine. TCRdb keeps only in-frame clones here, not all; method: immunoSEQ multiplex PCR. The data show under 90,000 clones, 80% to 90% seen once. The sample consisted of peripheral blood, taken 28 days after the second AZD1222 dose. All receptors come from an adult who received the AZD1222 COVID-19 vaccine. Both conserved end residues are part of each CDR3. D genes are given only for firm matches. Clone size is stated in some rows and not others, as once, few, many or a class when expanded.

.,TRBJ2-2,TRBV30,.,CAWSVFGGAPGELFF,TGTGCCTGGAGTGTATTCGGCGGGGCCCCCGGGGAGCTGTTTTTT
.,TRBJ1-4,TRBV19,TRBD1,CASSNRGNEKLFF,TGTGCCAGTAGTAACAGGGGGAATGAAAAACTGTTTTTT
.,TRBJ1-1,TRBV7-8,.,CASSILEWGRPEAFF,TGTGCCAGCAGCATACTCGAGTGGGGGAGGCCTGAAGCTTTCTTT
.,TRBJ2-7,TRBV6-2/TRBV6-3,.,CASSWAYREQYF,TGTGCCAGCAGTTGGGCATACAGGGAACAGTACTTC
large,TRBJ2-4,TRBV7-8,.,CASSLGGEAKNIQYF,TGTGCCAGCAGCTTAGGTGGGGAGGCCAAAAACATTCAGTACTTC
.,TRBJ1-1,TRBV4-1,.,CASSQGHNTEAFF,TGCGCCAGCAGCCAAGGACACAACACTGAAGCTTTCTTT
.,TRBJ1-6,TRBV5-6,.,CASSLSGSLHNSPLHF,TGTGCCAGCAGCTTATCGGGGTCTTTGCATAATTCACCCCTCCACTTT
few,TRBJ2-2,TRBV18,.,CASSPTAEKNTGELFF,TGTGCCAGCTCTCCAACGGCGGAAAAGAACACCGGGGAGCTGTTTTTT
.,TRBJ2-3,TRBV28,TRBD1,CASSFRTGATDTQYF,TGTGCCAGCAGTTTCCGGACAGGGGCGACAGATACGCAGTATTTT
.,TRBJ2-7,TRBV14,.,CASSIGDRGSYEQYF,TGTGCCAGCAGTATCGGGGATAGGGGCTCCTACGAGCAGTACTTC